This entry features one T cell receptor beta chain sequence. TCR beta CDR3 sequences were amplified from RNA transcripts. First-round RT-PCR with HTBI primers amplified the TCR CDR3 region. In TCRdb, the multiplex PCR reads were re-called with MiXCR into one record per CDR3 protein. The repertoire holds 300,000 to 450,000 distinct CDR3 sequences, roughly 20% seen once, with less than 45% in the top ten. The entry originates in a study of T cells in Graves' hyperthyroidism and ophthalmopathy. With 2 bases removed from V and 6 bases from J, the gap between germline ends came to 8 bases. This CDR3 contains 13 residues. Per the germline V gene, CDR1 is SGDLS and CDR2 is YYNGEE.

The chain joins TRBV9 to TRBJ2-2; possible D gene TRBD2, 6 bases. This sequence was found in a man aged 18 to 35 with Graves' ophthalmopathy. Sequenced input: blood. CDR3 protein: CASSVTSSGELFF. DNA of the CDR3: TGTGCCAGCAGCGTGACTAGTTCCGGGGAGCTGTTTTTT.